This record covers a single T cell receptor beta chain. The V segment lost 4 bases and the J segment 0 bases; nucleotides outside the gene matches: 8. This CDR3 spans 17 amino acids. CDR1 is SGHTA, CDR2 FQGNSA, per germline. This sample was taken from a study of T cell changes during pregnancy in multiple sclerosis. Generated by immunoSEQ multiplex PCR, the TCRdb table keeps only in-frame clones and is missing some. There are roughly 93,000 clones in the sample; about 92% occur only once, and just over 2% lies in the top ten. This chain joins TRBV7-2 and TRBJ1-1, with 10 bases matching TRBD1. This TCR derives from a female donor with multiple sclerosis, enrolled in a pregnancy study. The sequenced sample was peripheral blood, obtained after pregnancy. CDR3 region: CASSSLSGTGVNTEAFF. The CDR3 DNA follows: TGTGCCAGCAGCTCGTTATCCGGGACAGGGGTGAACACTGAAGCTTTCTTT.